A single T cell receptor (beta chain) is shown here with its context. Antigen unknown. This entry belongs to a study of T cell responses to AZD1222 COVID-19 vaccine. Study-level findings and limits: Spike-specific TCR breadth and depth grew following two AZD1222 doses. AZD1222 recipients seropositive at baseline numbered only five to seven.

Profiled with immunoSEQ multiplex PCR; TCRdb holds only in-frame clones, not every one. Here the sample spans some 150,000 clones, just under 95% being singletons. V trimming: 5 bases; J trimming: 8 bases; junction bases outside the gene matches: 21. From germline, CDR1 is SGHDT and CDR2 YYEEEE. The length of the CDR3 is 18 residues. The chain links TRBV5-6 to TRBJ2-1, with 8 nucleotides matching TRBD2. The sequences come from peripheral blood, collected on day 0 of AZD1222 vaccination. This clonotype originated in an adult in good health. The CDR3 nucleotides read TGTGCCAGCAGTTCCGAGACCGTAGCTCGGGAGGGGATCTATGAGCAGTTCTTC. Translating it yields CASSSETVAREGIYEQFF.